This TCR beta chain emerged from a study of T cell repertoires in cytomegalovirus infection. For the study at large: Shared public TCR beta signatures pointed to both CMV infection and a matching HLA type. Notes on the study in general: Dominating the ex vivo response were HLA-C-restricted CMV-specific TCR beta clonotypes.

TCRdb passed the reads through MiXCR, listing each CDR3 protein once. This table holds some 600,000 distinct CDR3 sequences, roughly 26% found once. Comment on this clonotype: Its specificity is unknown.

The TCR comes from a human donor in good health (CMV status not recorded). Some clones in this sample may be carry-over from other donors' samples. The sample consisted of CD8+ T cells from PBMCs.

The CDR3 here is CSARGGATRDYGYTF. CDR3 bases: TGCAGTGCTAGAGGAGGGGCAACACGGGACTATGGCTACACCTTC. The V and J genes are TRBV20-1 and TRBJ1-2, with D possibly matching TRBD1 (5 bases). V lost 1 base to trimming and J lost 3 bases, with 15 bases between them. The CDR3 is 15 amino acids. Germline V CDR1 and CDR2: DFQATT, SNEGSKA (reference sequence).